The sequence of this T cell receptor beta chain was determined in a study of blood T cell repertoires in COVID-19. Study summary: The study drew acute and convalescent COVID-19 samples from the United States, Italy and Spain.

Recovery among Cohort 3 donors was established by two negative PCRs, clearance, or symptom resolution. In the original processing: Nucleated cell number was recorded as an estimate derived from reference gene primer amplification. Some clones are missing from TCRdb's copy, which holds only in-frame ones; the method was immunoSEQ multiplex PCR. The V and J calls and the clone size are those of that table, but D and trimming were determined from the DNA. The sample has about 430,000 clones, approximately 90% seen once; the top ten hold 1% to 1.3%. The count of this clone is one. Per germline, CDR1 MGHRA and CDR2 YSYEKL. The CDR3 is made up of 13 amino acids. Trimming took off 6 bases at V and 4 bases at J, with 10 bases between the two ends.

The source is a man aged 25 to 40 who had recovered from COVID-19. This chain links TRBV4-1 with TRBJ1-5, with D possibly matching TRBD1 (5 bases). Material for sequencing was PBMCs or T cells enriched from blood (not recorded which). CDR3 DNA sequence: TGCGCCAGCAGTAGGGGAAGAAATCAGCCCCAGCATTTT. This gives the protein CASSRGRNQPQHF.